The 3 T cell receptor beta chains listed next were all sequenced from one sample in a study of blood T cell repertoires in COVID-19. Assay used: immunoSEQ multiplex PCR; TCRdb lists only in-frame clones, some missing. The table lists over 110,000 clones, roughly 87% of them singletons, with less than 2% in the top ten. The material sequenced was peripheral blood. The receptors stem from a man in his 70s with acute or convalescent COVID-19.

The V gene is TRBV10-1, the J gene TRBJ2-3; the match to TRBD2 covers 8 bases. The CDR3 covers 15 residues. Germline CDR1 reads WNHNN; CDR2 reads SYGVQD (reference sequence). V dropped 0 bases and J dropped 6; count of bases not matched to a gene: 5. The CDR3, as DNA: TGCGCCAGCAGTGAGTCCGGGACGGGAGGGGATACGCAGTATTTT. Its protein product is CASSESGTGGDTQYF.

This clone was detected only a few times. The V call is TRBV6-5, the J call TRBJ1-2; 9 positions match TRBD1. In germline, CDR1 is MNHEY, CDR2 SVGAGI. The CDR3 totals 14 residues. Germline trimming cut 6 bases from V and 6 bases from J; bases unmatched to any gene: 8. The DNA of the CDR3 is TGTGCCAGCAGGTTACAGGGGGCGGTCGATGGCTACACCTTC. This sequence encodes CASRLQGAVDGYTF.

V gene TRBV15 combines with J gene TRBJ1-4; maybe TRBD1 (5 bases). CDR1 is LNHNV and CDR2 is YYDKDF in the germline V gene (reference sequence). This CDR3 has 16 residues. V lost 0 bases and J lost 3, with 11 bases in between. DNA for the CDR3: TGTGCCACCAGCAGAGATTTCAGGGTCCCTAATGAAAAACTGTTTTTT. Residues: CATSRDFRVPNEKLFF.